The clone carrying this T cell receptor beta chain was detected only once. Trimming pared 2 bases from V and 5 bases from J, leaving 18 bases between. The CDR3 has 16 amino acids. Looked up from germline, CDR1 is MNHNS and CDR2 is SASEGT. Measured with immunoSEQ multiplex PCR; TCRdb has only the in-frame clones, and not every one. The sample holds 360,000 or so clones, roughly 84% seen once. The sample belongs to a study of Ad26.COV2.S vaccination and SARS-CoV-2 variants. Overall study: In the study, Ad26.COV2.S was injected intramuscularly once, or twice 56 days apart.

Treatment noted: 19 received Ad26.COV2.S at low or high dose, single or two shots; several received placebo; per-sample allocation not given. Repertoires come from day 63 after the first vaccine or placebo injection. The genes are TRBV6-1 and TRBJ2-5; possibly TRBD1 for D (6 bases). The material was peripheral blood, obtained in a trial of Ad26.COV2.S vaccine versus placebo. The sequence came from a person aged 18-60 years who received the Ad26.COV2.S COVID-19 vaccine or a placebo. The CDR3 coding sequence is TGTGCCAGCAGTGAAAGGGTGACAGGAGCGATTGAGACCCAGTACTTC. Residues: CASSERVTGAIETQYF.